The 3 T cell receptor beta chains in this list originate from one sample, sequenced in a study of low-dose radiotherapy and immunotherapy resistance in tumors. Time point meaning: after trial treatment. Treatment defined: LDRT plus nivolumab, ipilimumab, low-dose cyclophosphamide and aspirin (RACIN trial). Over 20 PCR cycles, TCRs were amplified from a constant-region primer and V-primer adapter. TCRdb re-called the reads with MiXCR, one entry per CDR3 protein. This sample carries roughly 48,000 distinct CDR3 sequences, around a third of them seen once, and the ten largest clones take 7% to 10%. This specimen consisted of PBMCs, obtained after low-dose radiotherapy plus immunotherapy. These receptors were collected from a male donor with rectosigmoid adenocarcinoma.

This clonotype came up many times. This CDR3 reads CSASAHRDPDDEQYF. The CDR3 DNA reads TGCAGTGCTAGCGCCCACCGGGACCCTGACGACGAGCAGTACTTC. This chain uses TRBV20-1 with TRBJ2-7; either TRBD1 or TRBD2 may supply D (5 bases each). The CDR3 contains 15 residues. With 3 bases removed from V and 5 bases from J, the gap between germline ends came to 20 bases. The germline CDR1 and CDR2 sequences are DFQATT and SNEGSKA (reference sequence).

This clonotype has at least ten counts. The rearrangement uses TRBV15 and TRBJ2-3; D not resolved. The CDR3 is made up of 14 amino acids. V shed 0 bases and J shed 3 bases, with 7 bases lying between them. Germline V gene data show CDR1 as LNHNV and CDR2 as YYDKDF (reference sequence). DNA for the CDR3: TGTGCCACCAGCAGAGATGTCGTTACAGATACGCAGTATTTT. This encodes CATSRDVVTDTQYF.

The chain joins TRBV5-1 to TRBJ2-7; 12 bases line up with TRBD2. This CDR3 comprises 17 residues. V lost 1 base and J lost 4; bases outside the gene matches: 9. Germline V gene data show CDR1 as SGHRS and CDR2 as YFSETQ. The CDR3 protein is CASSLQTSGRGRYEQYF. As DNA, the CDR3 is TGCGCCAGCAGCTTGCAGACTAGCGGGAGAGGACGGTACGAGCAGTACTTC.